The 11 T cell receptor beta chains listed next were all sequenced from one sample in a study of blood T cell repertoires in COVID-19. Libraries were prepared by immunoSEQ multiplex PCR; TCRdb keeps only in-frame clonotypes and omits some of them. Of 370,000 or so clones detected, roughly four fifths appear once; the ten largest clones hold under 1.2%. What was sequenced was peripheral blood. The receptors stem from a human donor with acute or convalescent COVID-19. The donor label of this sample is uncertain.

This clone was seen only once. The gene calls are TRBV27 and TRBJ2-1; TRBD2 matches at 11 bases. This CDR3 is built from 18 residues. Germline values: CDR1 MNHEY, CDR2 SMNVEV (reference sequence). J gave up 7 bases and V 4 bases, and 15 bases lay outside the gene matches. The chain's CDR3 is CASSSRLAGGLRGNEQFF. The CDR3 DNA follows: TGTGCCAGCAGTTCCCGGCTAGCGGGAGGCCTCCGGGGAAATGAGCAGTTCTTC.

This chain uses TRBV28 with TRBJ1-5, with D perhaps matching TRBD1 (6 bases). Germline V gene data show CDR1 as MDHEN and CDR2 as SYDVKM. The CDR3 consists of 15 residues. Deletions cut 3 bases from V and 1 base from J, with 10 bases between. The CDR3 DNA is TGTGCCAGCAGTTTGGCGGACAGCAGCAATCAGCCCCAGCATTTT. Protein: CASSLADSSNQPQHF.

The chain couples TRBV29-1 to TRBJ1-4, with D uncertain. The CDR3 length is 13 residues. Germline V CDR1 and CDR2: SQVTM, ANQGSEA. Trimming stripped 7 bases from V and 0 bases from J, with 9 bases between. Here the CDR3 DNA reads TGCAGCGCTAATGTTGCAACTAATGAAAAACTGTTTTTT. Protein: CSANVATNEKLFF.

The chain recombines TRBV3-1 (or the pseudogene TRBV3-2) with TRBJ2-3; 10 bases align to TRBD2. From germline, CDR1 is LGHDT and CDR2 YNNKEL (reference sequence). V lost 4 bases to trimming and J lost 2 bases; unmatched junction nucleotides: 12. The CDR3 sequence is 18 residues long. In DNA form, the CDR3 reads TGTGCCAGCAGCCCGCGCTTACTAGCGGGGCGATCCACAGATACGCAGTATTTT. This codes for CASSPRLLAGRSTDTQYF.

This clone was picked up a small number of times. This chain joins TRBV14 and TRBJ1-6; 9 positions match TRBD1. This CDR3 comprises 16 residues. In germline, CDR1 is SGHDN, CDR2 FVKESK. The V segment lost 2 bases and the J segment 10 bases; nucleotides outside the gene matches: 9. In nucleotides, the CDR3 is TGTGCCAGCAGCCAATACGCGGGACAGGGATTATCACCCCTCCACTTT. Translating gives CASSQYAGQGLSPLHF.

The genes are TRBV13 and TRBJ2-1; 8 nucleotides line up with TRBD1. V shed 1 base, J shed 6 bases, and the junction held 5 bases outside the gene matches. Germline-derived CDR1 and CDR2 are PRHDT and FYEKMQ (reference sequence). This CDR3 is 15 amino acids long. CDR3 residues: CASSLEQGAGNEQFF. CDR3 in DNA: TGTGCCAGCAGCTTAGAGCAGGGGGCGGGCAATGAGCAGTTCTTC.

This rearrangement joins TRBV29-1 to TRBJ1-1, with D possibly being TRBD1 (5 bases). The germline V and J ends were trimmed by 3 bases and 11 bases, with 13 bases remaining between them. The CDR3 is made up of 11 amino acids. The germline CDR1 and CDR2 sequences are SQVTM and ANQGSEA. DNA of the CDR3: TGCAGCGTTGAGTCCAGGGCAAGGGCTTTCTTT. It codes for CSVESRARAFF.

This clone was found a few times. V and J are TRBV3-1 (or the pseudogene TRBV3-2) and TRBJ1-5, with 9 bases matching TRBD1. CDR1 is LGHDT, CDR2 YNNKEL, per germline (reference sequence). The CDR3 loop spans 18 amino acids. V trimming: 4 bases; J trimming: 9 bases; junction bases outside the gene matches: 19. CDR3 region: CASSPGTGHEIPSRPQHF. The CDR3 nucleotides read TGTGCCAGCAGCCCCGGGACAGGGCATGAGATCCCTTCGAGGCCCCAGCATTTT.

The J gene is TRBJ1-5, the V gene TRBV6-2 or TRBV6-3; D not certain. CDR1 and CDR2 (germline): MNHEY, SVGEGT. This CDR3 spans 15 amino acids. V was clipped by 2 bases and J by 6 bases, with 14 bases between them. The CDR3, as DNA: TGTGCCAGCAGTTACGACGGGGAAGGCAGTCAGCCCCAGCATTTT. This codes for CASSYDGEGSQPQHF.

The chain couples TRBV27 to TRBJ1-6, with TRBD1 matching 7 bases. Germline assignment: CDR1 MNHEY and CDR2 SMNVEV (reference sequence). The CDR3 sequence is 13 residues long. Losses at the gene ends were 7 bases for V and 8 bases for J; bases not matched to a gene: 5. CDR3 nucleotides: TGTGCCAGCAACGACAGGGCGTATTCACCCCTCCACTTT. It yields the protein CASNDRAYSPLHF.

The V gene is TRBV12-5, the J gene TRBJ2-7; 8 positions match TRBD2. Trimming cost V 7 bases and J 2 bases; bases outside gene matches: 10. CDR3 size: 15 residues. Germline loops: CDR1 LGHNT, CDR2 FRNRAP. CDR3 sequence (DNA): TGTGCTAGTGCCCCTGGGGGTAGCGGGACCTACGAGCAGTACTTC. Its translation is CASAPGGSGTYEQYF.